The present T cell receptor (beta chain) was sequenced within a study of T cell changes during pregnancy in multiple sclerosis (dated by TCRdb to between 2019 and 2020). Background on the whole study: Changes in the T cell repertoire over the course of pregnancy were examined in this study in women with multiple sclerosis.

The receptor library was made with the immunoSEQ multiplex PCR assay. Held by TCRdb, this immuneACCESS table contains in-frame sequences only and omits some clones. Under half of the omission traces to an unresolved V gene where checked; the cause of the rest is unknown. Across this sample there are more than 60,000 clones, with about 91% seen only once. Jointly, the top ten make up over 0.7% of the sample. Trimming removed 5 bases from V and 9 bases from J; the gene matches leave 12 bases unexplained. CDR1 and CDR2 are drawn from the germline V gene: MDHEN, SYDVKM. From the cysteine up to the phenylalanine, the CDR3 has a length of 17 residues. Just the 51-base CDR3 DNA is kept, in frame starting at base 1. With regard to this clone: No antigen is known for it. Base qualities were left out, and no much larger clone turns up one base away.

This specimen was peripheral blood, taken before pregnancy. Recombination connected TRBV28 to TRBJ1-6, with TRBD1 matching 11 junction bases. This clonotype originated in a female donor with multiple sclerosis, enrolled in a pregnancy study. The nucleotides read TGTGCCAGCAGTCTTCCGAGGACAGGGGGCCGCGGTTCACCCCTCCACTTT. It is translated as CASSLPRTGGRGSPLHF.